The next 27 T cell receptor beta chains were all read from a single sample in a study of cytomegalovirus exposure and HLA in healthy donors. Primers for the PCR totalled 60 Vbeta and 13 Jbeta. Libraries were prepared by immunoSEQ multiplex PCR; TCRdb keeps only in-frame clonotypes and omits some of them. The sample has roughly 86,000 clones; around two thirds are singletons. The sample comprised PBMCs. The receptors stem from a man aged 30 to 39 in good health and CMV-seronegative.

This clone was seen more than once but under ten times. The chain carries TRBV15 and TRBJ2-3; 7 nucleotides agree with TRBD1. Germline CDR1 reads LNHNV; CDR2 reads YYDKDF (reference sequence). V lost 1 base, J lost 2 bases, and 9 bases stayed unmatched. This CDR3 spans 17 amino acids. CDR3 region: CATSRVMTGTATDTQYF. The DNA for the CDR3 is TGTGCCACCAGCAGAGTGATGACCGGGACAGCCACAGATACGCAGTATTTT.

J is TRBJ2-1 and V is TRBV27; 11 bases agree with TRBD2. Germline values: CDR1 MNHEY, CDR2 SMNVEV (reference sequence). V gave up 5 bases and J gave up 6 bases; unmatched junction bases: 6. The CDR3 spans 15 residues. For the CDR3, the DNA is TGTGCCAGCAGTCCAACTAGCGGGGGATCCAATGAGCAGTTCTTC. Translating it yields CASSPTSGGSNEQFF.

The genes are TRBV9 and TRBJ2-1; D perhaps matches TRBD2 (5 bases). CDR3 size: 18 residues. The V end lost 2 bases, the J end lost 8 bases, and 26 bases lay between the germline ends. Germline CDR1 SGDLS, CDR2 YYNGEE. This CDR3 reads CASSVDPPARAEADEQFF. In DNA, the CDR3 is TGTGCCAGCAGCGTTGATCCCCCCGCGAGGGCCGAGGCGGATGAGCAGTTCTTC. The full variable domain, its missing parts supplied by reference TRBV9 and TRBJ2-1, is DSGVTQTPKHLITATGQRVTLRCSPRSGDLSVYWYQQSLDQGLQFLIQYYNGEERAKGNILERFSAQQFPDLHSELNLSSLELGDSALYFCASSVDPPARAEADEQFFGPGTRLTVL.

This chain uses TRBV4-2 with TRBJ2-5; TRBD2 aligns across 12 bases. The DNA end favors TRBJ2-7, so the J call may be wrong. In germline, CDR1 is LGHNA, CDR2 YNFKEQ. This CDR3 is built from 17 residues. As DNA, the CDR3 is TGTGCCAGCAGCCGCCCGATACTAGCGGGGGGCCCCTACGAGCAGTACTTC. As protein: CASSRPILAGGPYEQYF.

This chain uses TRBV7-6 with TRBJ1-2; D might be TRBD1 (6 bases). The V end was cut by 2 bases, the J end by 4 bases, with 8 bases between. The CDR3 has 13 residues. Germline CDR1 is SGHVS and CDR2 is FNYEAQ. Here the CDR3 DNA reads TGTGCCAGCAGCTTACAGGGGACCTATGGCTACACCTTC. The encoded protein is CASSLQGTYGYTF.

V gene TRBV7-3 combines with J gene TRBJ2-5; D is unclear. The J call may be incorrect, as the DNA end agrees better with TRBJ2-7. This CDR3 comprises 14 residues. Germline loops: CDR1 SGHTA, CDR2 FQGTGA. The CDR3 bases are TGTGCCAGCAGCTTCGGCCCGGGTTTATACGAGCAGTACTTC. As protein: CASSFGPGLYEQYF.

The J gene is TRBJ2-1, the V gene TRBV7-2; 9 bases are shared with TRBD1. This CDR3 is 17 amino acids long. V lost 5 bases and J lost 8; bases outside the gene matches: 16. The germline V gene encodes CDR1 SGHTA and CDR2 FQGNSA. For the CDR3, the DNA is TGTGCCAGCAGCATTAGGCGCATTGGGACAGGGCTACATGAGCAGTTCTTC. Its translation is CASSIRRIGTGLHEQFF.

V usage is TRBV11-2 and J usage is TRBJ2-1; 11 bases align to TRBD2. Germline trimming cut 2 bases from V and 8 bases from J; bases unmatched to any gene: 5. The CDR3 extends over 15 amino acids. Germline V gene sequence: CDR1 SGHAT, CDR2 FQNNGV. The DNA for the CDR3 is TGTGCCAGCAGCTTAATAGGACTAGCGGGCGATGAGCAGTTCTTC. It specifies CASSLIGLAGDEQFF.

This clone was detected only once. The chain couples TRBV28 to TRBJ2-3; D is possibly TRBD1 (6 bases). CDR3 length equals 16 residues. Germline values: CDR1 MDHEN, CDR2 SYDVKM. The V and J ends lost 4 bases and 5 bases respectively, with 19 bases between them. In DNA form, the CDR3 reads TGTGCCAGCAGTTCATCTGCTCAGGGGCGTAGAGATACGCAGTATTTT. Its translation is CASSSSAQGRRDTQYF.

This clone was observed a handful of times. V and J are TRBV6-4 and TRBJ1-6; D remains unclear. The V end lost 0 bases, the J end lost 9 bases, and 12 bases lay between the germline ends. Germline CDR1 is MRHNA and CDR2 is SNTAGT. The CDR3 spans 15 residues. CDR3 in amino acids: CASSDSPGKGSPLHF. The CDR3 region has the DNA TGTGCCAGCAGTGACTCGCCGGGAAAGGGTTCACCCCTCCACTTT.

The rearrangement uses TRBV5-8 and TRBJ2-2, with D tentatively TRBD1 (5 bases). V lost 7 bases and J lost 7, with 11 bases in between. There are 12 residues in the CDR3. CDR1 and CDR2 from the germline V gene are SGHTS and YDEGEE. DNA for the CDR3: TGTGCCAGCGGCAGGGTTCACGGGGAGCTGTTTTTT. Encoded protein: CASGRVHGELFF.

The CDR3 protein is CASSPRWREGSETQYF. The CDR3 bases are TGTGCCAGCAGCCCAAGGTGGCGGGAGGGTTCGGAGACCCAGTACTTC. The chain carries TRBV27 and TRBJ2-5; 9 bases fit TRBD2. Germline CDR1 and CDR2: MNHEY and SMNVEV (reference sequence). The CDR3 has 16 amino acids. V lost 6 bases and J lost 5; bases outside the gene matches: 13.

Only one count was recorded for this clone. Other nucleotide sequences in the sample specify the same CDR3. This chain connects TRBV6-5 to TRBJ2-7; 8 bases are shared with TRBD2. Germline lookup yields CDR1 MNHEY and CDR2 SVGAGI. J gave up 3 bases and V 2 bases, and 6 bases lay outside the gene matches. CDR3 length: 15 amino acids. CDR3 sequence: CASSYTGLADYEQYF. The CDR3 DNA reads TGTGCCAGCAGTTACACCGGACTAGCCGACTACGAGCAGTACTTC.

The J gene is TRBJ1-5, the V gene TRBV7-8; TRBD1 might be the D (6 bases). V lost 5 bases to trimming and J lost 6 bases, with 17 bases between them. The V gene's germline CDR1 is SGHVS and CDR2 FQNEAQ. This CDR3 has 15 residues. CDR3 coding DNA: TGTGCCAGCAGCCCACTGGGGGGGCTGGGTCAGCCCCAGCATTTT. It specifies CASSPLGGLGQPQHF. Supplemented by reference TRBV7-8 and TRBJ1-5, the full variable domain reads GAGVSQSPRYKVAKRGQDVALRCDPISGHVSLFWYQQALGQGPEFLTYFQNEAQLDKSGLPSDRFFAERPEGSVSTLKIQRTQQEDSAVYLCASSPLGGLGQPQHFGDGTRLSIL.

The chain employs TRBV5-1 and TRBJ2-5, with 9 bases aligning to TRBD2. The V gene end was trimmed by 0 bases and the J gene end by 3 bases; junction bases not matched to a gene: 3. Germline CDR1 is SGHRS and CDR2 is YFSETQ. The CDR3 contains 15 residues. For the CDR3, the DNA is TGCGCCAGCAGCTTGGAAGGCGGGGGGGAAGAGACCCAGTACTTC. It codes for CASSLEGGGEETQYF.

This clone has just a few counts. The chain joins TRBV21-1 to TRBJ1-2; the table's D call, TRBD1, has no DNA check behind it. TRBV21-1 is reported as a pseudogene. The CDR3 covers 13 residues. Here the CDR3 reads CASTKGGQVYYTF. As DNA, the CDR3 is TGTGCCAGCACCAAAGGGGGACAGGTTTACTACACCTTC.

The J gene is TRBJ1-5, the V gene TRBV11-2, with D unresolved. The CDR3 totals 13 residues. The germline V gene has CDR1 SGHAT and CDR2 FQNNGV. V lost 0 bases and J lost 6, with 6 bases in between. CDR3 loop: CASSLEGGQPQHF. The CDR3, as DNA: TGTGCCAGCAGCTTAGAGGGAGGTCAGCCCCAGCATTTT.

This rearrangement joins TRBV7-2 to TRBJ2-1; 8 nucleotides agree with TRBD1. V trimming: 5 bases; J trimming: 7 bases; junction bases outside the gene matches: 7. Germline V lookup: CDR1 SGHTA, CDR2 FQGNSA. The CDR3 covers 14 residues. The CDR3 loop is CASSKTGGINEQFF. DNA of the CDR3: TGTGCCAGCAGCAAAACAGGGGGAATAAATGAGCAGTTCTTC.

This chain joins TRBV5-1 and TRBJ2-5; TRBD1 is a possible D gene (6 bases). Germline lookup yields CDR1 SGHRS and CDR2 YFSETQ. V lost 1 base, J lost 2 bases, and 12 bases lay in between. This CDR3 contains 15 residues. The CDR3 DNA is TGCGCCAGCAGCTTGCTACAGGGTAGGCAAGAGACCCAGTACTTC. Protein: CASSLLQGRQETQYF. Based on the CDR3 plus reference TRBV5-1 and TRBJ2-5, the full variable domain is KAGVTQTPRYLIKTRGQQVTLSCSPISGHRSVSWYQQTPGQGLQFLFEYFSETQRNKGNFPGRFSGRQFSNSRSEMNVSTLELGDSALYLCASSLLQGRQETQYFGPGTRLLVL.

V is TRBV5-1 and J is TRBJ2-3, with D maybe TRBD1 (6 bases). V was clipped by 3 bases and J by 2 bases, with 10 bases between them. Germline loops: CDR1 SGHRS, CDR2 YFSETQ. This CDR3 spans 14 amino acids. The CDR3 DNA reads TGCGCCAGCAGCTGGACAGACCTCACAGATACGCAGTATTTT. Its translation is CASSWTDLTDTQYF.

This chain joins TRBV7-3 and TRBJ2-1; 8 bases fit TRBD2. The CDR3 runs to 13 residues. The germline V gene has CDR1 SGHTA and CDR2 FQGTGA. V lost 2 bases, J lost 8 bases, and 2 bases stayed unmatched. The CDR3, as DNA: TGTGCCAGCAGCTTAGGGACTAGTGATGAGCAGTTCTTC. Its translation is CASSLGTSDEQFF.

The V and J genes are TRBV7-6 and TRBJ1-5, with 8 bases aligning to TRBD1. The CDR3 totals 12 residues. With V trimmed by 5 bases and J by 7 bases, 1 base remained unmatched. Germline assignment: CDR1 SGHVS and CDR2 FNYEAQ. As DNA, the CDR3 is TGTGCCAGCAGCACAGGGGGACAGCCCCAGCATTTT. Translated: CASSTGGQPQHF.

This clone was counted between two and nine times. V and J are TRBV5-1 and TRBJ2-7; D perhaps matches TRBD2 (6 bases). The V and J ends lost 0 bases and 4 bases respectively, with 11 bases between them. CDR1 and CDR2 (germline): SGHRS, YFSETQ. CDR3 size: 14 residues. CDR3: CASSLAGDLYEQYF. CDR3 bases: TGCGCCAGCAGCTTGGCGGGAGACCTTTACGAGCAGTACTTC.

The CDR3 spells CASSYFAGDGNTEAFF. The CDR3 coding sequence is TGTGCCAGCAGTTACTTTGCAGGGGACGGGAACACTGAAGCTTTCTTT. The V and J genes are TRBV6-5 and TRBJ1-1; weak D call: TRBD1 (6 bases). Germline V CDR1 and CDR2: MNHEY, SVGAGI. The CDR3 is 16 amino acids. V lost 1 base, J lost 1 base, and 13 bases lay in between.

This clone was picked up one time. This chain uses TRBV9 with TRBJ2-1; D might be TRBD2 (5 bases). The CDR3 loop spans 15 amino acids. V lost 1 base and J 7 bases, leaving 15 bases between the germline ends. Per the germline V gene, CDR1 is SGDLS and CDR2 is YYNGEE. The CDR3 loop is CASSVYDEGWNEQFF. The CDR3 DNA reads TGTGCCAGCAGCGTATACGATGAGGGTTGGAATGAGCAGTTCTTC.

The chain uses TRBV30 and TRBJ1-2; perhaps TRBD1 as D (6 bases). Germline CDR1 reads GTSNPN; CDR2 reads SVGIG (reference sequence). The V gene lost 3 bases and the J gene lost 0 bases, with 14 bases spanning the gap. The CDR3 has 15 residues. CDR3 sequence reads: CAWRVRGRANYGYTF. CDR3 coding DNA: TGTGCCTGGAGGGTCAGGGGCAGGGCTAACTATGGCTACACCTTC. The whole variable domain, remainder taken from reference TRBV30 and TRBJ1-2, is SQTIHQWPATLVQPVGSPLSLECTVEGTSNPNLYWYRQAAGRGLQLLFYSVGIGQISSEVPQNLSASRPQDRQFILSSKKLLLSDSGFYLCAWRVRGRANYGYTFGSGTRLTVV.

This clone appeared a few times. The chain is built from TRBV7-3 and TRBJ1-1, with 8 bases aligning to TRBD1. The CDR3 extends over 14 amino acids. The germline V gene encodes CDR1 SGHTA and CDR2 FQGTGA. Unmatched junction bases numbered 2, after V lost 5 bases and J lost 0 bases. The CDR3 region has the DNA TGTGCCAGCAGCGCGGGACAGGTGAACACTGAAGCTTTCTTT. Translating it yields CASSAGQVNTEAFF.